This note documents a single TCR beta chain sequence. Its cognate antigen is unknown. The data were taken from a study of CD8+CD57+ T cells in acquired aplastic anemia. Looking at the study overall: DNA recovered from sorted CD4+ and CD8+ cells had a mean of about 3 ug.

Genomic DNA constituted the template upon which TCR beta VDJ and CDR3 profiling was performed. TCRdb redid the calling of the reads with MiXCR, one entry per CDR3 protein. The sample has roughly 160,000 distinct CDR3 sequences; 60% to 70% are singletons. This CDR3 contains 13 residues. CDR1 is DFQATT and CDR2 is SNEGSKA in the germline V gene (reference sequence). Deletions cut 6 bases from V and 0 bases from J, with 9 bases between. Study-level results: Twenty-nine CD8+ CDR3 sequences were shared between patients and controls.

This receptor was obtained from a human donor in good health. This rearrangement joins TRBV20-1 to TRBJ1-3; D perhaps matches TRBD1 (6 bases). The sequenced sample was sorted CD4+, CD8+, or CD8+CD57+ T cells (not recorded which) from PBMCs. The CDR3: CSAPGVSGNTIYF. The CDR3 DNA follows: TGCAGTGCCCCAGGGGTCTCTGGAAACACCATATATTTT.